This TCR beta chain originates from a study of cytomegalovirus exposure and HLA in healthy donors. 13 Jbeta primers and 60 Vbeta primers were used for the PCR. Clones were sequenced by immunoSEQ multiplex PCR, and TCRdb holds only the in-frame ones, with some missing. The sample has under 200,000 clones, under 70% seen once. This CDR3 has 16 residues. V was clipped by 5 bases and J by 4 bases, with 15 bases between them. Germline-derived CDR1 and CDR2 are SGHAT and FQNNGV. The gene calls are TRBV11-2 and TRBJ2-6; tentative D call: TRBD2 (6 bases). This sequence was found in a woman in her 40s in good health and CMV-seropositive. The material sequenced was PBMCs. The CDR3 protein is CASSPVGGTGANVLTF. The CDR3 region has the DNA TGTGCCAGCAGCCCGGTGGGGGGAACCGGGGCCAACGTCCTGACTTTC.